This T cell receptor beta chain emerged from a study of blood T cell repertoires in COVID-19. Across the whole study: COVID-19 samples collected from the United States, Italy and Spain covered acute and convalescent phases. PBMCs, B-cell-depleted T cells, or T cells were the source of the cDNA or gDNA that made up the material.

Using immunoSEQ multiplex PCR, the repertoire was profiled, and TCRdb retains in-frame clones only, with some absent. This sample yields about 230,000 clones, of which roughly 76% are seen a single time; roughly 7.4% belongs to the top ten. Germline V CDR1 and CDR2: KGHSH, LQKENI. CDR3 length equals 15 residues. V was trimmed by 6 bases and J by 6 bases, leaving 18 bases between them. The chain has TRBV18 and TRBJ2-1, with a possible D match to TRBD2 (6 bases). The sample comprised peripheral blood. The clonotype was recovered from a woman of 80 years or more with COVID-19, enrolled during active disease. The CDR3 nucleotides are TGTGCCAGCTCTCCTCCCGGGACTCCACTCAATGAGCAGTTCTTC. The encoded protein is CASSPPGTPLNEQFF.